This T cell receptor beta chain appears in the sequencing data of a study of Ad26.COV2.S vaccination and SARS-CoV-2 variants. Study as a whole: By the intramuscular route, Ad26.COV2.S was given once, or twice 56 days apart.

Treatment meaning: roughly 18 received Ad26.COV2.S at low or high dose, single or two shots; about five received placebo; per-sample allocation not given. Sampling was done on day 63 after the first vaccine or placebo injection. Adults aged 18-55 years in Boston included the donor. An Ad26 vector expressing Wuhan-strain SARS-CoV-2 spike constituted the vaccine. This CDR3 is built from 15 residues. Trimming cost V 4 bases and J 5 bases, with 18 bases left between them. Per germline, CDR1 SGHKS and CDR2 YYEKEE (reference sequence). Method: immunoSEQ multiplex PCR; TCRdb's copy keeps in-frame clones and lacks some. The sample shows roughly 420,000 clones, 88% of them seen only once.

V gene TRBV5-5 combines with J gene TRBJ1-2; D may be TRBD1 (6 bases). The sequencing used peripheral blood, collected in a trial of Ad26.COV2.S vaccine versus placebo. The TCR sequence derives from a person between 18 and 65 years old who received the Ad26.COV2.S COVID-19 vaccine or a placebo. CDR3 bases: TGTGCCAGCAGCCATGCGAGGGAGGGGGATTATGGCTACACCTTC. This encodes CASSHAREGDYGYTF.